This T cell receptor (beta chain) was documented in a study of response to subunit inactivated influenza vaccine. General study results and limits: Authors suggested each seasonal flu vaccination may recruit only limited numbers of new T cells.

On this clonotype itself: Its matching antigen is unknown. A much larger clone differs from this one at a single base, so this may be a read error.

A single record per CDR3 protein comes from TCRdb applying MiXCR to the RT-PCR reads. The table has 550,000 to 650,000 distinct CDR3 sequences, about 12% seen once; the top ten hold 10% to 13%. CDR3 length: 14 amino acids. Per germline, CDR1 SEHNR and CDR2 FQNEAQ (reference sequence). The sample in question was PBMCs from blood, obtained on the day of vaccination. The source of this sequence is a man aged 50 or older who received an inactivated influenza vaccine. The chain carries TRBV7-9 and TRBJ1-5; D not resolved. The CDR3 sequence: CASILSGLNQPQHF. CDR3 bases: TGTGCCAGCATCTTAAGCGGTCTGAATCAGCCCCAGCATTTT.